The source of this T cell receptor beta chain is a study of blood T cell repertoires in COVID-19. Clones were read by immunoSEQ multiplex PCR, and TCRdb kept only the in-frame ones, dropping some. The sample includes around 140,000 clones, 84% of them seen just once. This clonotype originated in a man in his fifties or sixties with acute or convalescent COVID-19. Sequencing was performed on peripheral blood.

The CDR3 spells CAWRQTGVKNSPLHF. The CDR3 DNA reads as TGTGCCTGGAGACAGACAGGGGTCAAAAATTCACCCCTCCACTTT. V gene TRBV30 combines with J gene TRBJ1-6; 8 positions match TRBD1. CDR3 length: 15 residues. The germline gives CDR1 GTSNPN, CDR2 SVGIG (reference sequence). The V segment lost 3 bases and the J segment 7 bases; nucleotides outside the gene matches: 8.